In its sample, the clone carrying this T cell receptor (beta chain) was seen a few times. Other nucleotide sequences in the sample specify the same CDR3. This CDR3 region has 14 residues. Deletions cut 1 base from V and 1 base from J, with 8 bases between. CDR1 is SGHRS and CDR2 is YFSETQ in the germline V gene. The data derive from a study of shared clonotypes between healthy human individuals. Here immunoSEQ multiplex PCR was the method, and the copy in TCRdb shows in-frame clones only, minus some. This sample has millions of clones, with approximately 93% found just once. This sequence joins TRBV5-1 and TRBJ1-1, with a possible D match to TRBD1 (6 bases). The source of this sequence is a man between 18 and 35 years old in good health. Some clones in this sample may be carry-over from other donors' samples. The sequenced sample consisted of naive CD4+ T cells from PBMCs. Subset defined: CD45RA+ positively selected. The chain's CDR3 is CASSLSRGNTEAFF. Here the CDR3 DNA reads TGCGCCAGCAGCTTGAGCAGGGGGAACACTGAAGCTTTCTTT. Complete variable domain (other parts from reference TRBV5-1 and TRBJ1-1): KAGVTQTPRYLIKTRGQQVTLSCSPISGHRSVSWYQQTPGQGLQFLFEYFSETQRNKGNFPGRFSGRQFSNSRSEMNVSTLELGDSALYLCASSLSRGNTEAFFGQGTRLTVV.